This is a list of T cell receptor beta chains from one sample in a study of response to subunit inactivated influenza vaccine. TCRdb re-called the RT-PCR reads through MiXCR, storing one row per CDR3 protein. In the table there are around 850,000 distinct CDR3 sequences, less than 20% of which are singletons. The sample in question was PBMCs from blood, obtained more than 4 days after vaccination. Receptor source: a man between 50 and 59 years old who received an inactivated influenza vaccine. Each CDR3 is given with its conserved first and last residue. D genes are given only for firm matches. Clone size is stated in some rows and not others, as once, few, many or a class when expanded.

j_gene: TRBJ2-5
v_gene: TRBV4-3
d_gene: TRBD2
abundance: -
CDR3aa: CASSQDWASGKGSETQYF
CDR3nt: TGCGCCAGCAGCCAAGATTGGGCTAGCGGGAAAGGATCGGAGACCCAGTACTTC

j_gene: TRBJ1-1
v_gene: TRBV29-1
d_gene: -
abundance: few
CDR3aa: CSVRPGHTEAFF
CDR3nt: TGCAGCGTCCGCCCGGGCCACACTGAAGCTTTCTTT

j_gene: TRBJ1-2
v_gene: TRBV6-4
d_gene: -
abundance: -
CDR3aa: CASSPVYPTNYGYTF
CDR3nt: TGTGCCAGCAGCCCAGTCTACCCCACTAACTATGGCTACACCTTC

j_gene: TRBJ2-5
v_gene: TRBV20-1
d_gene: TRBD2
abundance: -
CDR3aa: CSARARLAESKETQYF
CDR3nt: TGCAGTGCTAGAGCCAGACTAGCGGAGTCGAAGGAGACCCAGTACTTC

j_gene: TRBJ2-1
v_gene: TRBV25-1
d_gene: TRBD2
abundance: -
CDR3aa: CASSANTGTSGMTQFF
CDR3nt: TGTGCCAGCAGTGCAAATACCGGGACTAGCGGGATGACGCAGTTCTTC

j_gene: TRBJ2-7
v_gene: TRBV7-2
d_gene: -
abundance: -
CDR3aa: CASSLFWGSSYEQYF
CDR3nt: TGTGCCAGCAGCTTATTTTGGGGTAGCTCCTACGAGCAGTACTTC

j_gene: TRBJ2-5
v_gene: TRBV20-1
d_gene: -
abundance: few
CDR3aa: CSARAPQLGAQETQYF
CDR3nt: TGCAGTGCTAGGGCGCCCCAATTGGGGGCACAAGAGACCCAGTACTTC

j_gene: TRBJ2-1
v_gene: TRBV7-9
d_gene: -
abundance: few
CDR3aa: CASSAGLLGYNEQFF
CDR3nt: TGTGCCAGCAGCGCAGGGTTATTGGGCTACAATGAGCAGTTCTTC

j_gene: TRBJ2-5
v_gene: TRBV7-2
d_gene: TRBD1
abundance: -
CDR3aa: CASSLADRQETQYF
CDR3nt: TGTGCCAGCAGCTTAGCGGACAGGCAAGAGACCCAGTACTTC

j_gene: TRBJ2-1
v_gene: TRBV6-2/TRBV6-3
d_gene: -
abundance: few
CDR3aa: CASSYSRTAYNEQFF
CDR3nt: TGTGCCAGCAGTTACTCCCGGACAGCCTACAATGAGCAGTTCTTC

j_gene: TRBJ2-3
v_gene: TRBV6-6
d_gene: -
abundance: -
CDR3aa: CASYRGSDTQYF
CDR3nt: TGTGCCAGTTATCGGGGATCAGATACGCAGTATTTT

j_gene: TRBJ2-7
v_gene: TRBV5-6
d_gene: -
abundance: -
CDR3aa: CASSSAPGGVYEQYF
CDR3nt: TGTGCCAGCAGCTCCGCCCCGGGTGGTGTCTACGAGCAGTACTTC

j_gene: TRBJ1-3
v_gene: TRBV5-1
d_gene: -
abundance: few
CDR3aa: CASSLAQGFGNTIYF
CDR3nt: TGCGCCAGCAGCTTGGCCCAGGGGTTTGGAAACACCATATATTTT

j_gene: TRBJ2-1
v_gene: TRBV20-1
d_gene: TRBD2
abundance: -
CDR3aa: CSARDTSGRIYNEQFF
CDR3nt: TGCAGTGCTAGAGATACTAGCGGGAGGATCTACAATGAGCAGTTCTTC

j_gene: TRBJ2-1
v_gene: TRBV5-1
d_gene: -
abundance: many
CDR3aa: CASSPYGLSYNEQFF
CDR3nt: TGCGCCAGCAGCCCCTATGGGTTGTCCTACAATGAGCAGTTCTTC

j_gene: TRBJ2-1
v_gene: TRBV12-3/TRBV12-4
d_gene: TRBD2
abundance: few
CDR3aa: CASSLTSGAHNEQFF
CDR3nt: TGTGCCAGCAGTTTGACTAGCGGGGCGCACAATGAGCAGTTCTTC

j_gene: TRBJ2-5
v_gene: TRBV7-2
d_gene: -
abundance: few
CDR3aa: CASSSQGSVGETQYF
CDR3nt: TGTGCCAGCAGCTCACAGGGCTCGGTCGGGGAGACCCAGTACTTC

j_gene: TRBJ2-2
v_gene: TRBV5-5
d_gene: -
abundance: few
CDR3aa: CASSFEGTNTGELFF
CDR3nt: TGTGCCAGCAGCTTTGAGGGGACGAACACCGGGGAGCTGTTTTTT

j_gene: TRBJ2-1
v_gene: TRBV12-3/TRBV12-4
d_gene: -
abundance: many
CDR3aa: CASSRGDWSSYNEQFF
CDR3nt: TGTGCCAGCAGCCGCGGCGACTGGAGCTCCTACAATGAGCAGTTCTTC

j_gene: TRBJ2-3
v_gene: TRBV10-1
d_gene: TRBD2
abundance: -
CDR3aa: CASSPRTSGTQYF
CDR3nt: TGCGCCAGCAGTCCAAGGACTAGCGGGACGCAGTATTTT

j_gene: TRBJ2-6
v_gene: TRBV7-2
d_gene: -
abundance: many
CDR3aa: CASSLETAGANVLTF
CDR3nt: TGTGCCAGCAGCTTAGAGACAGCTGGGGCCAACGTCCTGACTTTC

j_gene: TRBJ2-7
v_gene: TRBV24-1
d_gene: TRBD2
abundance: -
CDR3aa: CATSDPTSGGEQYF
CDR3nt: TGTGCCACCAGTGATCCGACTAGCGGGGGAGAGCAGTACTTC

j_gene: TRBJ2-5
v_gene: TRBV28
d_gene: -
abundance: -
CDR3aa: CASSAGLTVGGETQYF
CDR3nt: TGTGCCAGCAGTGCAGGCCTAACGGTAGGGGGGGAGACCCAGTACTTC

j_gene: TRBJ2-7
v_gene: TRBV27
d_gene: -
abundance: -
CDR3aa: CASSFVAGSSLYEQYF
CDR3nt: TGTGCCAGCAGTTTCGTCGCGGGGAGCTCCCTCTACGAGCAGTACTTC

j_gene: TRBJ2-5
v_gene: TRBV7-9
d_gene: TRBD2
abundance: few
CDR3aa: CASSLTSGLSETQYF
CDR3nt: TGTGCCAGCAGCTTAACTAGCGGGTTGTCAGAGACCCAGTACTTC

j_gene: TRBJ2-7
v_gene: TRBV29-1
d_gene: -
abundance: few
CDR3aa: CSVEDPGGSNYEQYF
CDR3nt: TGCAGCGTTGAAGATCCCGGCGGTTCGAACTACGAGCAGTACTTC

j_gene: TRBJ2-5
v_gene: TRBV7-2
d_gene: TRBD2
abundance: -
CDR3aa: CASSFPGQRERQETQYF
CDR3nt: TGTGCCAGCAGCTTTCCCGGCCAGCGGGAGCGTCAAGAGACCCAGTACTTC

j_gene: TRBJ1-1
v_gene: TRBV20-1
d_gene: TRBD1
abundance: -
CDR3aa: CSARVVAGGNTEAFF
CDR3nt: TGCAGTGCTAGAGTCGTGGCAGGGGGCAACACTGAAGCTTTCTTT

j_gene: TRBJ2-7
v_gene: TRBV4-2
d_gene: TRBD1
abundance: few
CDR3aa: CASSQVGTESYEQYF
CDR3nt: TGTGCCAGCAGCCAAGTTGGGACAGAGTCCTACGAGCAGTACTTC

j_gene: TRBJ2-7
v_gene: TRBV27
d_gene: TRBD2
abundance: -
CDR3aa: CASSLYPGGSYEQYF
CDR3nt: TGTGCCAGCAGTTTATACCCGGGGGGCTCCTACGAGCAGTACTTC

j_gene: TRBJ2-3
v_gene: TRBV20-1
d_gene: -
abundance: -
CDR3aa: CSASPQTGSLGTQYF
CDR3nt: TGCAGTGCTAGCCCCCAGACAGGCTCATTGGGTACGCAGTATTTT

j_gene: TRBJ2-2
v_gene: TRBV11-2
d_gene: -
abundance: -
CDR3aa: CASSQRWGTGELFF
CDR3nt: TGTGCCAGCAGCCAAAGGTGGGGCACCGGGGAGCTGTTTTTT

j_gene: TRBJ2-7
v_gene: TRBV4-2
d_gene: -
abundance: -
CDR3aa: CASSQDSARRRDEQYF
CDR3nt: TGTGCCAGCAGCCAAGATTCGGCACGGCGAAGGGACGAGCAGTACTTC

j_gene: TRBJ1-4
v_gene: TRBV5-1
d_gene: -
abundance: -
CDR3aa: CASSPGPSSSNEKLFF
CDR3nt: TGCGCCAGCAGCCCCGGCCCATCGAGCTCTAATGAAAAACTGTTTTTT

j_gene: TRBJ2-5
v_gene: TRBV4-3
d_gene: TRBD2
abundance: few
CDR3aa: CASSQGASGGQGETQYF
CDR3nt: TGCGCCAGCAGCCAAGGGGCTAGCGGGGGGCAGGGAGAGACCCAGTACTTC

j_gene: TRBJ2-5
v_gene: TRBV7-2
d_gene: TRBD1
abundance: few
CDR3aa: CASSPGQGAKTQYF
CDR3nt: TGTGCCAGCAGCCCTGGACAGGGGGCAAAGACCCAGTACTTC

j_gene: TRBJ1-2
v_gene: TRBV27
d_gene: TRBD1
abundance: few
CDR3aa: CASSLSAGGYGYTF
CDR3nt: TGTGCCAGCAGTTTATCGGCAGGGGGCTATGGCTACACCTTC

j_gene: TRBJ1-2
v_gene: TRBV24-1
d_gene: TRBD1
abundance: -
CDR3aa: CATRDRGDGYTF
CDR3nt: TGTGCCACCAGGGACAGGGGTGATGGCTACACCTTC

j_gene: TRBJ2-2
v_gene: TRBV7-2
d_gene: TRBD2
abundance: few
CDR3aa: CASSLNLAAGELFF
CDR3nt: TGTGCCAGCAGCTTAAATCTAGCGGCCGGGGAGCTGTTTTTT

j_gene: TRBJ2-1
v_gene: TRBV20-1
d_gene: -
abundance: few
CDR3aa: CSARGGTDNEQFF
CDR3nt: TGCAGTGCTAGGGGGGGTACGGACAATGAGCAGTTCTTC

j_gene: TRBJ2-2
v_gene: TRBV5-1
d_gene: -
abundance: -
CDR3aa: CASSLSGVLAGELFF
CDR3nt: TGCGCCAGCAGCTTGAGTGGGGTTCTGGCCGGGGAGCTGTTTTTT

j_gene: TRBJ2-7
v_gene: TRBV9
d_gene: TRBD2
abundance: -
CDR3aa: CASSGRSSGRANEQYF
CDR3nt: TGTGCCAGCAGCGGGAGAAGTAGCGGGAGGGCCAACGAGCAGTACTTC

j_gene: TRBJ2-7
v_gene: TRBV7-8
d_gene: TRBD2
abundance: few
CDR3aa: CASSFVAGGQAYEQYF
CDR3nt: TGTGCCAGCAGCTTCGTAGCGGGAGGGCAGGCCTACGAGCAGTACTTC

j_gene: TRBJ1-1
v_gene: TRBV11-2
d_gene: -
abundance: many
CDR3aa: CASSLASARTEAFF
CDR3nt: TGTGCCAGCAGCTTAGCATCGGCAAGGACCGAAGCTTTCTTT

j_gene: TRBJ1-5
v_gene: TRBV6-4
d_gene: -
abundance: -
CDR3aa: CASVRDYNQPQHF
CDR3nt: TGTGCCAGCGTCCGGGACTACAATCAGCCCCAGCATTTT

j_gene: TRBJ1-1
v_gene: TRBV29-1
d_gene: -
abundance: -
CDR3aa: CSVTLGNMNTEAFF
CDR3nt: TGCAGCGTTACCTTGGGTAACATGAACACTGAAGCTTTCTTT

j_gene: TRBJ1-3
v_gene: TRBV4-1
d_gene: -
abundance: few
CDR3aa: CASSQDLPRAGNTIYF
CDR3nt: TGCGCCAGCAGCCAAGATCTTCCCAGGGCTGGAAACACCATATATTTT